Each of the 8 T cell receptor beta chains below was sequenced from the same sample in a study of molecular identifiers for immune sequencing clone quantification. Using its own MiXCR run on the PCR reads, TCRdb lists one record per CDR3 protein. The sample carries some 580,000 distinct CDR3 sequences, around 25% recorded once. The specimen was naive CD8+ T cells from blood, with Jurkat cell RNA spiked in. Subset described: FACS-sorted CD8+CD4-CCR7+CD45RA+ naive T cells. The receptors come from a human donor in good health. Some libraries in this study had Jurkat cell RNA spiked in.

In its sample, this clonotype was seen a few times. A junction end diverges from the germline sequence, so it may reflect a read error. This chain uses TRBV5-1 with TRBJ2-5, with 7 bases identical to TRBD1. The CDR3 length is 16 residues. Germline-derived CDR1 and CDR2 are SGHRS and YFSETQ. This CDR3 is CASSLETGAAAEAQYF. CDR3 in DNA: TGCGCCAGCAGCTTAGAAACAGGGGCCGCCGCAGAGGCCCAGTACTTC.

In its sample, this clonotype was seen many times. This rearrangement joins TRBV6-4 to TRBJ2-3, with a tentative D call TRBD1 (5 bases). Germline CDR1 MRHNA, CDR2 SNTAGT. The CDR3 loop spans 18 amino acids. V was shortened by 6 bases and J by 4 bases, with 26 bases between the two germline ends. The CDR3 nucleotides read TGTGCCAGCAGGCAATCAACGTATCAAGGGGCTCTTGCAGATACGCAGTATTTT. This encodes CASRQSTYQGALADTQYF.

On this clonotype: The germline gene is not matched at one end of the junction; a read error may be the cause. The chain links TRBV6-5 to TRBJ1-3; TRBD1 matches at 7 bases. This CDR3 is 14 amino acids long. Germline V gene lookup returns CDR1 MNHEY and CDR2 SVGAGI. The CDR3 protein is CAGSDTGDGNTIYF. The DNA of the CDR3 is TGTGCCGGCAGTGATACAGGGGACGGAAACACCATATATTTT.

This clonotype was seen only once. This chain uses TRBV20-1 with TRBJ2-7; 12 nucleotides agree with TRBD1. The ends lost 3 bases at V and 1 base at J; junction bases unmatched: 10. Per germline, CDR1 DFQATT and CDR2 SNEGSKA (reference sequence). The CDR3 consists of 17 residues. Written as DNA, the CDR3 is TGCAGTGCTAGGGGGGGACAGGGGGCGGAGGAGTCCTACGAGCAGTACTTC. The encoded protein is CSARGGQGAEESYEQYF.

J is TRBJ1-1 and V is TRBV7-9; possible D gene TRBD1, 6 bases. Trimming took off 8 bases at V and 0 bases at J, with 13 bases between the two ends. This CDR3 comprises 14 residues. Germline lookup yields CDR1 SEHNR and CDR2 FQNEAQ (reference sequence). The CDR3 spells CASLLDRMNTEAFF. The CDR3 coding sequence is TGTGCCAGCCTACTGGACAGAATGAACACTGAAGCTTTCTTT.

This clonotype came up a few times. This chain uses TRBV2 with TRBJ2-1; weak D call: TRBD1 (5 bases). CDR1 and CDR2 (germline): SNHLY, FYNNEI. This CDR3 comprises 14 residues. V was pared by 2 bases and J by 5 bases, with 10 bases between. This CDR3 reads CASSETQENNEQFF. Written as DNA, the CDR3 is TGTGCCAGCAGTGAAACACAGGAAAACAATGAGCAGTTCTTC.

The chain employs TRBV25-1 and TRBJ1-1; possible D gene TRBD1, 6 bases. Trimming shortened V by 11 bases and J by 10 bases, and 20 bases separated the two germline ends. The CDR3 totals 12 residues. Per the germline V gene, CDR1 is MGHDK and CDR2 is SYGVNS. The CDR3 bases are TGTGCCTCCAGGGGTCAAGGGGGGGGAGCTTTCTTT. This gives the protein CASRGQGGGAFF.

This clonotype has just a few counts. V usage is TRBV19 and J usage is TRBJ1-2; no clear D gene. The CDR3 covers 14 residues. Trimming shortened V by 1 base and J by 0 bases, and 6 bases separated the two germline ends. Germline loops: CDR1 LNHDA, CDR2 SQIVND (reference sequence). CDR3 protein: CASSIGTPNYGYTF. In DNA form, the CDR3 reads TGTGCCAGTAGTATAGGCACTCCTAACTATGGCTACACCTTC.